This section outlines one T cell receptor beta chain sequence together with its context. The antigen remains undetermined. The PCR had 60 Vbeta and 13 Jbeta primers. The assay was immunoSEQ multiplex PCR, and TCRdb's table has in-frame clones only and misses some. The data contain about 110,000 clones, roughly four fifths of them singletons. The data originate from a study of cytomegalovirus exposure and HLA in healthy donors. Findings and caveats of the study: The classifier, whose performance was assessed in both the original and validation cohorts, reportedly diagnosed cytomegalovirus status with high specificity and sensitivity.

The receptor was isolated from a woman in her fifties or sixties in good health and CMV-seropositive. The sequencing sample was made of PBMCs.

Here the CDR3 reads CASNIVRGSEQFF. CDR3 DNA: TGTGCCAGCAATATAGTCAGAGGGAGTGAGCAGTTCTTC. The chain has TRBV6-5 and TRBJ2-1, with D possibly matching TRBD2 (5 bases). Trimming took 7 bases from V and 9 from J, leaving 16 bases between them. CDR1 MNHEY and CDR2 SVGAGI come from the germline V gene. CDR3 length equals 13 residues.